This TCR beta chain was sequenced for a study of T cell repertoires in cytomegalovirus infection. On the study more broadly: TCR beta signatures that were public indicated CMV infection and matching HLA type.

This clonotype was seen only once. No antigen is known for it. TCRdb ran MiXCR on the reads and lists one entry per CDR3 protein. In the table there are over 300,000 distinct CDR3 sequences, roughly 15% of which are singletons. Germline V CDR1 and CDR2: LGHNA, YSLEER. The CDR3 runs to 16 residues. V lost 0 bases and J 5 bases, leaving 16 bases between the germline ends. Broader study findings: Carriers of CMV plus the relevant HLA were identified by cumulative public TCR beta family frequency. HLA-C-restricted TCR beta clonotypes specific for CMV led the ex vivo response.

Sequencing was performed on PBMCs. V gene TRBV4-3 combines with J gene TRBJ1-2, with no clear D. The receptor's source is a human donor in good health (CMV status not recorded). Some clones in this sample may be carry-over from other donors' samples. The CDR3 DNA reads TGCGCCAGCAGCCAAGAACAGCCAAGCTCCCTATATGGCTACACCTTC. Translation: CASSQEQPSSLYGYTF.